This T cell receptor (beta chain) derives from a study of beta chain features in type 1 diabetes. The authors reverse transcribed all of the isolated RNA, so sequencing captured expressed TCRB transcripts. The table came from immunoSEQ multiplex PCR; TCRdb's copy has only in-frame clones and leaves some out. Of under 250,000 clones in the sample, roughly 15% were seen once. The authors sorted CD4+ naive, central memory, regulatory and stem cell-like memory cells via CD45RO/CCR7/CD25/CD127/CD95/CD27. Findings and limits, study-wide: Resolution of whether HLA type affects TCRB rearrangement was not achieved here.

This clone was seen repeatedly, ten times or more. Its target is not known. The specimen was naive CD4+ T cells from blood. The TCR comes from a woman aged 40-49 years in good health.

The CDR3 here is CASSSPTGPYEQYF. As DNA, the CDR3 is TGTGCCAGCAGCTCTCCGACAGGTCCCTACGAGCAGTACTTC. The gene calls are TRBV7-9 and TRBJ2-7, with a tentative D call TRBD1 (6 bases). V shed 4 bases and J shed 2 bases, with 12 bases lying between them. The CDR3 length is 14 residues. Germline CDR1 reads SEHNR; CDR2 reads FQNEAQ (reference sequence).